This record covers a single T cell receptor (beta chain). Its antigen is not known. Germline lookup yields CDR1 SGHRS and CDR2 YFSETQ. Trimming took off 0 bases at V and 3 bases at J, with 7 bases between the two ends. The CDR3 consists of 13 residues. RNA was isolated and reverse transcribed to cDNA, the sequencing template. Repertoires were generated with immunoSEQ multiplex PCR, while TCRdb's copy carries only in-frame clones and drops some. The table includes roughly 120,000 clones, approximately 60% detected once. This entry is derived from a study of CD8+ T cells in alopecia areata. Regarding the study as a whole: Higher clonality than in normal scalp was seen in lesional scalp, especially alopecia totalis/universalis.

Sequenced sample: CD4+ T cells sorted from blood. The chain is built from TRBV5-1 and TRBJ2-7, with D unclear. This TCR came from a human donor in good health. This CDR3 reads CASSLDGNYEQYF. Here the CDR3 DNA reads TGCGCCAGCAGCTTGGACGGTAACTACGAGCAGTACTTC.